Detailed here is one T cell receptor (beta chain). Using immunoSEQ multiplex PCR, the repertoire was profiled, and TCRdb retains in-frame clones only, with some absent. The sample contains more than 85,000 clones, 80% to 90% of which appear only once. This record comes from a study of blood T cell repertoires in COVID-19. This CDR3 spans 14 amino acids. V shed 8 bases and J shed 1 base, with 14 bases lying between them. The germline V gene has CDR1 ENHRY and CDR2 SYGVKD. This sequence originates from a woman aged 50 to 65 who had recovered from COVID-19. The chain combines TRBV10-3 with TRBJ1-1; the D gene is possibly TRBD1 (6 bases). The sequencing sample was made of PBMCs or T cells enriched from blood (not recorded which). The CDR3 is CAIGETGRNTEAFF. CDR3 coding DNA: TGTGCCATCGGGGAGACAGGAAGGAACACTGAAGCTTTCTTT.